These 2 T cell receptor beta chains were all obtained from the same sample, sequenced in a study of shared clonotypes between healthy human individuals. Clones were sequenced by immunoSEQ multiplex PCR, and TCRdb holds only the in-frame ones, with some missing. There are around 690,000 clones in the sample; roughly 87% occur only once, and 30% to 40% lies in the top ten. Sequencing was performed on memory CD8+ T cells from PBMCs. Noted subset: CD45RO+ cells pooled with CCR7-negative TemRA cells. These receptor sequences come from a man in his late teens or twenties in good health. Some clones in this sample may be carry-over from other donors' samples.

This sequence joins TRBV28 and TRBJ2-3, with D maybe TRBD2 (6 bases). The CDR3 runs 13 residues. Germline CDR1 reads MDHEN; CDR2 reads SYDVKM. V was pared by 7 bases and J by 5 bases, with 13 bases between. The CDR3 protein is CASNAEEGDTQYF. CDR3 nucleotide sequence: TGTGCCAGCAATGCCGAGGAGGGAGATACGCAGTATTTT.

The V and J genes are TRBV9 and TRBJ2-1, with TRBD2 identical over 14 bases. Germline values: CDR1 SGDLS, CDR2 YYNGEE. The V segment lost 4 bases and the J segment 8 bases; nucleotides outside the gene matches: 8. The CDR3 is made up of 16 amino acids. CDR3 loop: CASSLGLAGGGYEQFF. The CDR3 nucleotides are TGTGCCAGCAGCCTCGGACTAGCGGGAGGTGGGTATGAGCAGTTCTTC.